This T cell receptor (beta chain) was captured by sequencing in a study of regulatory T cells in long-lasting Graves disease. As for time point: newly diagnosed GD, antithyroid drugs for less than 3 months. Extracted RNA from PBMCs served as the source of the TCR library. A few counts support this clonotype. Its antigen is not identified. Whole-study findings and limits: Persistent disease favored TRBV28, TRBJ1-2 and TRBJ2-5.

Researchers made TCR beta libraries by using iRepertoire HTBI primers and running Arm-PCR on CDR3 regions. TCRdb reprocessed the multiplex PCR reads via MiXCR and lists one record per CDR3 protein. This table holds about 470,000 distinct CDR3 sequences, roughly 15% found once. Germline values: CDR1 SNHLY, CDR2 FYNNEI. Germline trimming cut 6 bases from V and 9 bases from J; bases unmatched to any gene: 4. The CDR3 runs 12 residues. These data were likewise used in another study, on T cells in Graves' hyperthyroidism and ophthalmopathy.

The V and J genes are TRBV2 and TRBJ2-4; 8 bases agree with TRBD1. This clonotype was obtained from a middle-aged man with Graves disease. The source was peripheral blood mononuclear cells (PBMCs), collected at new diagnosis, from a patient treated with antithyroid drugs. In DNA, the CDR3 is TGTGCCAGCAGCCCACAGGGGGGCATTCAGTACTTC. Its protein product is CASSPQGGIQYF.